The clone carrying this T cell receptor beta chain was counted ten times or more. The target antigen is unknown. The sample originates from a study of blood T cells in healthy people across ages. Study background: Per every two T cells, about one barcoded beta molecule was captured by template switching. Findings and limits, study-wide: The percentage of naive T cells correlated strongly with TCR beta diversity. The unsorted PBMCs prevented any conclusive comparison of naive versus antigen-experienced cells. Higher diversity, along with more naive CD4+ cells, distinguished long-lived donors from aged donors.

It was with a sample-barcoded 5' primer and a J-beta primer mix that a second PCR of about 7 to 12 cycles was run. One entry per CDR3 protein results from TCRdb running MiXCR on the 5' RACE reads. This table holds about 1.6 million distinct CDR3 sequences, about 35% found once. The germline CDR1 and CDR2 sequences are KGHSH and LQKENI. V lost 3 bases and J 0 bases, leaving 15 bases between the germline ends. The CDR3 loop spans 16 amino acids. Sequencing was done on a sample of blood. The sequence derives from a woman in her twenties or thirties in good health. V usage is TRBV18 and J usage is TRBJ2-7; TRBD1 or TRBD2 may be the D gene (5 bases each). CDR3 sequence reads: CASSPLPGTSSYEQYF. In DNA, the CDR3 is TGTGCCAGCTCACCCCTCCCGGGGACGAGCTCCTACGAGCAGTACTTC. Using reference TRBV18 and TRBJ2-7 for the parts outside the CDR3, the full variable domain is NAGVMQNPRHLVRRRGQEARLRCSPMKGHSHVYWYRQLPEEGLKFMVYLQKENIIDESGMPKERFSAEFPKEGPSILRIQQVVRGDSAAYFCASSPLPGTSSYEQYFGPGTRLTVT.